The rows below give T cell receptor beta chains drawn from one sample of a study of early T cells in non-severe SARS-CoV-2 infection. TCRdb fed the 5' RACE reads into MiXCR, producing one record per CDR3 protein. This sample has 70,000 to 85,000 distinct CDR3 sequences; approximately 13% occur once, and the top ten carry roughly 6%. The sequencing sample was made of whole blood. These receptors were taken from an adult who was a healthcare worker with PCR-confirmed SARS-CoV-2 infection or an uninfected control (not recorded which). CDR3s include the opening cysteine and the closing phenylalanine or tryptophan. The D gene is left open where the match is weak. The size entry is marked missing in some rows and otherwise reads once, few, many or a size class.

abundance	v_gene	j_gene	d_gene	CDR3aa	CDR3nt
-	TRBV7-6	TRBJ2-6	-	CASSLILAGSGANVLTF	TGTGCCAGCAGCTTAATCTTGGCCGGTTCTGGGGCCAACGTCCTGACTTTC
many	TRBV7-3	TRBJ2-3	-	CASSLRRDTDTQYF	TGTGCCAGCAGCTTACGCAGGGATACAGATACGCAGTATTTT
many	TRBV4-1	TRBJ2-2	-	CASSQGPTGKRNTGELFF	TGCGCCAGCAGCCAAGGCCCGACCGGTAAAAGGAACACCGGGGAGCTGTTTTTT
many	TRBV20-1	TRBJ2-3	TRBD2	CSARTSATDTQYF	TGCAGTGCTCGGACTAGTGCCACAGATACGCAGTATTTT
-	TRBV28	TRBJ1-4	-	CASRGGLNEKLFF	TGTGCCAGCAGGGGGGGTCTTAATGAAAAACTGTTTTTT
-	TRBV4-2	TRBJ2-3	TRBD2	CASSQSVGGPTDTQYF	TGTGCCAGCAGCCAGTCCGTGGGAGGGCCCACAGATACGCAGTATTTT
-	TRBV12-3/TRBV12-4	TRBJ2-7	-	CASSFLGPEQYF	TGTGCCAGCAGTTTTCTGGGGCCCGAGCAGTACTTC
-	TRBV12-3/TRBV12-4	TRBJ2-7	-	CASSPAWPQEEQYF	TGTGCCAGCAGTCCTGCTTGGCCTCAGGAAGAGCAGTACTTC
-	TRBV5-5	TRBJ1-2	TRBD1	CASSPEPGQLIYGYTF	TGTGCCAGCAGCCCTGAACCGGGACAGCTTATTTATGGCTACACCTTC
few	TRBV7-9	TRBJ1-4	-	CASSPQGFDEKLFF	TGTGCCAGCAGCCCCCAGGGGTTCGATGAAAAACTGTTTTTT
many	TRBV20-1	TRBJ1-2	TRBD1	CSASPGGYGYTF	TGCAGTGCCAGCCCAGGGGGCTATGGCTACACCTTC
-	TRBV12-3/TRBV12-4	TRBJ1-4	-	CASRKSQKLFF	TGTGCCAGCAGGAAGAGTCAAAAACTGTTTTTT
-	TRBV29-1	TRBJ2-7	TRBD1	CSVESGTGSFYEQYF	TGCAGCGTTGAATCTGGGACAGGATCCTTCTACGAGCAGTACTTC
many	TRBV3-1	TRBJ2-3	-	CASSPDSARSTDTQYF	TGTGCCAGCAGCCCGGACTCAGCTCGTAGCACAGATACGCAGTATTTT
many	TRBV20-1	TRBJ2-5	-	CSASPLDRTETQYF	TGCAGTGCCTCTCCCCTGGACCGTACAGAGACCCAGTACTTC
-	TRBV2	TRBJ2-7	-	CASSLTARDYEQYF	TGTGCCAGCAGTTTAACTGCGCGGGACTACGAGCAGTACTTC
many	TRBV6-5	TRBJ1-5	TRBD1	CASREGQGENQPQHF	TGTGCCAGCAGGGAGGGACAGGGGGAGAATCAGCCCCAGCATTTT
few	TRBV18	TRBJ2-5	-	CASSPRNQETQYF	TGTGCCAGCTCACCGAGGAACCAAGAGACCCAGTACTTC
-	TRBV4-1	TRBJ2-1	-	CASSPVGSSYNEQFF	TGCGCCAGCAGCCCAGTAGGTAGCTCCTACAATGAGCAGTTCTTC
-	TRBV28	TRBJ2-2	-	CASSLQSLGGGTGELFF	TGTGCCAGCAGTTTACAATCGCTGGGGGGCGGCACCGGGGAGCTGTTTTTT
many	TRBV7-8	TRBJ1-1	-	CASSLAGVTTEAFF	TGTGCCAGCAGCTTAGCGGGGGTTACCACTGAAGCTTTCTTT
-	TRBV7-2	TRBJ2-7	-	CASSSRTQGRSSYEQYF	TGTGCCAGCAGCTCCCGAACCCAAGGCAGGAGCTCCTACGAGCAGTACTTC
many	TRBV11-3	TRBJ2-1	-	CASSPRGAGNEQFF	TGTGCCAGCAGCCCACGGGGGGCGGGTAATGAGCAGTTCTTC
-	TRBV27	TRBJ2-5	-	CASSLRGAWETQYF	TGTGCCAGCAGTTTACGGGGGGCTTGGGAGACCCAGTACTTC
many	TRBV28	TRBJ2-1	-	CASQTASSYNEQFF	TGTGCCAGCCAGACAGCCAGCTCCTACAATGAGCAGTTCTTC
few	TRBV5-1	TRBJ2-3	-	CASSSHPGTDTQYF	TGCGCCAGCAGCTCTCACCCCGGCACAGATACGCAGTATTTT
-	TRBV6-6	TRBJ2-3	-	CASSYREGGTDTQYF	TGTGCCAGCAGCTACAGGGAGGGGGGCACAGATACGCAGTATTTT
-	TRBV2	TRBJ2-5	TRBD2	CASSEGLAGGETQYF	TGTGCCAGCAGTGAAGGGCTAGCGGGAGGAGAGACCCAGTACTTC
many	TRBV19	TRBJ1-5	-	CASSTRLRQPQHF	TGTGCCAGTAGTACGCGGCTCAGACAGCCCCAGCATTTT
-	TRBV15	TRBJ2-2	-	CATSRDLSTYTGELFF	TGTGCCACCAGCAGAGATTTGTCCACGTACACCGGGGAGCTGTTTTTT
few	TRBV12-3/TRBV12-4	TRBJ2-1	TRBD2	CASSLGGAGANEQFF	TGTGCCAGCAGTTTAGGCGGGGCGGGAGCCAATGAGCAGTTCTTC
few	TRBV10-3	TRBJ1-1	TRBD1	CAITQTGDTEAFF	TGTGCCATCACGCAGACAGGGGACACTGAAGCTTTCTTT
few	TRBV20-1	TRBJ2-3	-	CSVVRGDTQYF	TGCAGTGTCGTCCGGGGAGATACGCAGTATTTT
-	TRBV28	TRBJ2-3	TRBD2	CASSPGLAASTDTQYF	TGTGCCAGCAGTCCGGGACTAGCGGCTAGCACAGATACGCAGTATTTT
few	TRBV3-1	TRBJ1-4	-	CASSHKGGPTNEKLFF	TGTGCCAGCAGCCATAAAGGAGGGCCTACTAATGAAAAACTGTTTTTT
many	TRBV29-1	TRBJ2-1	-	CSVEERGSGNEQFF	TGCAGCGTTGAAGAGAGGGGGTCCGGGAATGAGCAGTTCTTC
-	TRBV28	TRBJ1-5	TRBD1	CASWTGGFNQPQHF	TGTGCCAGCTGGACAGGGGGCTTCAATCAGCCCCAGCATTTT
few	TRBV7-6	TRBJ1-2	-	CASSQEHNYGYTF	TGTGCCAGCAGCCAAGAGCATAACTATGGCTACACCTTC
many	TRBV7-9	TRBJ2-3	-	CASSLVGATDTQYF	TGTGCCAGCAGCTTAGTCGGGGCGACAGATACGCAGTATTTT
many	TRBV7-2	TRBJ1-5	-	CASSLTGRDQPQHF	TGTGCCAGCAGCTTAACAGGGAGGGATCAGCCCCAGCATTTT
few	TRBV28	TRBJ2-7	TRBD1	CASSSPGTGKYEQYF	TGTGCCAGCAGTTCTCCTGGGACAGGGAAGTACGAGCAGTACTTC
many	TRBV7-2	TRBJ2-1	TRBD2	CASSSFTQGLAGNEQFF	TGTGCCAGCAGCTCCTTCACCCAAGGACTAGCGGGCAATGAGCAGTTCTTC
many	TRBV2	TRBJ2-3	-	CASSAGRTRTDTQYF	TGTGCCAGCAGTGCCGGACGGACCCGCACAGATACGCAGTATTTT
-	TRBV20-1	TRBJ2-7	TRBD2	CSARSGGAIWEQYF	TGCAGTGCTAGGAGCGGGGGGGCAATCTGGGAGCAGTACTTC
few	TRBV5-4	TRBJ1-1	-	CASSRALTNTEAFF	TGTGCCAGCAGCCGGGCTCTTACAAACACTGAAGCTTTCTTT
many	TRBV24-1	TRBJ2-1	TRBD2	CATSDASSGDREQFF	TGTGCCACCAGTGATGCGTCTAGCGGGGATCGGGAGCAGTTCTTC
-	TRBV20-1	TRBJ2-7	TRBD1	CSADREVEQYF	TGCAGTGCGGACAGGGAGGTCGAGCAGTACTTC
-	TRBV28	TRBJ1-1	-	CASSLIFTEAFF	TGTGCCAGCAGTTTAATCTTCACTGAAGCTTTCTTT
many	TRBV18	TRBJ2-7	TRBD2	CASSPSGTSGMREQYF	TGTGCCAGCTCACCTTCCGGGACTAGCGGGATGAGGGAGCAGTACTTC
few	TRBV4-1	TRBJ2-5	-	CASSHGPLGLSQETQYF	TGCGCCAGCAGCCATGGACCCTTAGGACTATCCCAAGAGACCCAGTACTTC
-	TRBV20-1	TRBJ2-7	-	CSARQGIYEQYF	TGCAGTGCTAGACAGGGGATCTACGAGCAGTACTTC
-	TRBV28	TRBJ1-2	TRBD1	CASSPGGDYGYTF	TGTGCCAGCAGCCCAGGGGGCGACTATGGCTACACCTTC
few	TRBV28	TRBJ1-2	TRBD1	CASSPGTGANYGYTF	TGTGCCAGCAGTCCCGGGACAGGGGCCAACTATGGCTACACCTTC
few	TRBV29-1	TRBJ2-5	TRBD1	CSAAQTGATETQYF	TGCAGCGCTGCCCAAACAGGGGCAACGGAGACCCAGTACTTC
many	TRBV13	TRBJ2-1	TRBD2	CASSPTGLAGLNEQFF	TGTGCCAGCAGCCCCACCGGACTAGCGGGGCTTAATGAGCAGTTCTTC
-	TRBV28	TRBJ2-3	-	CASSSGHSTDTQYF	TGTGCCAGCAGTTCGGGACATAGCACAGATACGCAGTATTTT
many	TRBV29-1	TRBJ2-1	-	CSVVGVSYNEQFF	TGCAGCGTTGTGGGGGTGTCCTACAATGAGCAGTTCTTC
-	TRBV20-1	TRBJ2-7	TRBD2	CSARPRGEWYF	TGCAGTGCTAGGCCCCGGGGGGAGTGGTACTTC
-	TRBV20-1	TRBJ2-1	-	CSDRGRVDNEQFF	TGCAGTGACAGAGGTCGGGTTGACAATGAGCAGTTCTTC